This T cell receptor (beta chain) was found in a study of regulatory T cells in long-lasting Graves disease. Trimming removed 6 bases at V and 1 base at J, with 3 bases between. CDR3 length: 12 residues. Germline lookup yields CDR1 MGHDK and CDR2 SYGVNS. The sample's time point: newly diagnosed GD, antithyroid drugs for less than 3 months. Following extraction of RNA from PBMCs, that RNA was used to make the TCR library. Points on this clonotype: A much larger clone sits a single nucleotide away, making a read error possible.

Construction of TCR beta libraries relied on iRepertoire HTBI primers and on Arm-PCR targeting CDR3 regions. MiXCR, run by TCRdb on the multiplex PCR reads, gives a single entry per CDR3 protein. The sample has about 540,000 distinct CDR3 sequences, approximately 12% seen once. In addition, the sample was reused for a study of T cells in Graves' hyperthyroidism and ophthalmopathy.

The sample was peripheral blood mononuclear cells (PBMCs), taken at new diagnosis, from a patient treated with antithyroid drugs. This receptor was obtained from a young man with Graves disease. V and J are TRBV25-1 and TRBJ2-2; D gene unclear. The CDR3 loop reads CASRKNTGELFF. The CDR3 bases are TGTGCCAGCAGAAAGAACACCGGGGAGCTGTTTTTT. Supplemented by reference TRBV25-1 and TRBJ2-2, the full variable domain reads EADIYQTPRYLVIGTGKKITLECSQTMGHDKMYWYQQDPGMELHLIHYSYGVNSTEKGDLSSESTVSRIRTEHFPLTLESARPSHTSQYLCASRKNTGELFFGEGSRLTVL.